The 25 T cell receptor beta chains presented below share a single source sample, sequenced in a study of blood T cell repertoires in COVID-19. The method was immunoSEQ multiplex PCR; TCRdb's version includes in-frame clones alone and lacks a portion of them. The table shows approximately 450,000 clones, with about 85% occurring only once. Material: PBMCs or T cells enriched from blood (not recorded which). These receptors originate from a woman aged 18-29 years with acute COVID-19.

The chain employs TRBV21-1 and TRBJ2-7; the table calls TRBD2, which could not be checked here. TRBV21-1 is a pseudogene segment. The CDR3 is 16 residues long. CDR3 DNA sequence: TGTGCCAGCAGCGAAAGGGCGGTAGCGGGATTGGGCGAGCAGTACTTC. Translating gives CASSERAVAGLGEQYF.

This chain connects TRBV13 to TRBJ1-1; D possibly corresponds to TRBD1 (5 bases). Germline V gene data show CDR1 as PRHDT and CDR2 as FYEKMQ (reference sequence). The CDR3 contains 15 residues. Deletions cut 5 bases from V and 2 bases from J, with 15 bases between. The CDR3: CASSRRPTVNTEAFF. CDR3 sequence (DNA): TGTGCCAGCAGCCGCAGACCGACAGTAAACACTGAAGCTTTCTTT.

The chain is built from TRBV27 and TRBJ1-4, with TRBD1 as a possible D gene (6 bases). There are 15 residues in the CDR3. Trimming removed 3 bases from V and 12 bases from J, with 20 bases in between. CDR1 is MNHEY, CDR2 SMNVEV, per germline (reference sequence). This CDR3 is CASSLARSQQGELFF. CDR3 DNA: TGTGCCAGCAGTTTGGCGCGTTCGCAACAGGGTGAACTGTTTTTT.

This rearrangement joins TRBV28 to TRBJ2-7, with 10 positions matching TRBD2. The trim removed 5 bases at V and 4 bases at J, leaving 5 bases unmatched. The CDR3 is 14 amino acids. Germline V gives CDR1 MDHEN, CDR2 SYDVKM. CDR3 coding DNA: TGTGCCAGCAGTGGAGCGGGAGGGTATTACGAGCAGTACTTC. Translation: CASSGAGGYYEQYF.

The chain combines TRBV12-5 with TRBJ2-2; perhaps TRBD1 as D (6 bases). The CDR3 is 16 amino acids. Germline values: CDR1 LGHNT, CDR2 FRNRAP. Between the trimmed V and J ends, which lost 6 bases and 2 bases, there was a span of 16 bases. The CDR3 is CASGFPAGVNTGELFF. The CDR3 DNA is TGTGCTAGTGGGTTTCCCGCAGGGGTTAACACCGGGGAGCTGTTTTTT.

J is TRBJ2-2 and V is TRBV3-1 (or the pseudogene TRBV3-2); possible D gene TRBD2, 6 bases. The V and J ends lost 1 base and 7 bases respectively, with 13 bases between them. The germline gives CDR1 LGHDT, CDR2 YNNKEL (reference sequence). The CDR3 length is 15 residues. The CDR3 loop is CASSQVAGMLGELFF. The CDR3 nucleotides are TGTGCCAGCAGCCAAGTTGCGGGAATGCTCGGGGAGCTGTTTTTT.

About this clone: A single base separates this from a much larger clone, so it may be a read error. The chain joins TRBV18 to TRBJ1-2, with D possibly matching TRBD1 (6 bases). CDR1 and CDR2 from the germline V gene are KGHSH and LQKENI. The CDR3 contains 16 residues. V was trimmed by 1 base and J by 6 bases, leaving 18 bases between them. For the CDR3, the DNA is TGTGCCAGCTCACCACGAACTGAACAGGGTAGCGATGGCTACACCTTC. The encoded protein is CASSPRTEQGSDGYTF.

The chain has TRBV29-1 and TRBJ2-7; 9 bases are shared with TRBD2. Germline V CDR1 and CDR2: SQVTM, ANQGSEA. This CDR3 comprises 14 residues. V lost 7 bases, J lost 1 base, and 8 bases stayed unmatched. The chain's CDR3 is CSASWTSASYEQYF. The CDR3 region has the DNA TGCAGCGCCTCCTGGACTAGCGCGTCCTACGAGCAGTACTTC.

The chain links TRBV3-1 (or the pseudogene TRBV3-2) to TRBJ2-5; 8 nucleotides agree with TRBD2. The trim removed 2 bases at V and 1 base at J, leaving 12 bases unmatched. Germline V lookup: CDR1 LGHDT, CDR2 YNNKEL (reference sequence). The CDR3 runs to 18 residues. CDR3 bases: TGTGCCAGCAGCCAATCCTGGGCGCCTAGCGGGCCCCAAGAGACCCAGTACTTC. Residues: CASSQSWAPSGPQETQYF.

The V gene is TRBV5-5, the J gene TRBJ2-7; possibly TRBD1 for D (5 bases). Germline V CDR1 and CDR2: SGHKS, YYEKEE (reference sequence). CDR3 size: 11 residues. V was cut by 4 bases and J by 7 bases, with 9 bases left in between. This CDR3 is CASSPPGEQYF. In DNA form, the CDR3 reads TGTGCCAGCAGCCCCCCAGGGGAGCAGTACTTC.

The chain employs TRBV27 and TRBJ1-4, with 11 bases aligning to TRBD1. J lost 3 bases, V lost 3 bases, and 9 bases had no gene match. Germline V gives CDR1 MNHEY, CDR2 SMNVEV (reference sequence). The CDR3 is made up of 18 amino acids. CDR3 coding DNA: TGTGCCAGCAGTTTGATTCCGGGACAGGGGGAAGCTAATGAAAAACTGTTTTTT. Its protein product is CASSLIPGQGEANEKLFF.

This clone has only a few counts. The V gene is TRBV11-2, the J gene TRBJ2-7, with 10 bases lining up with TRBD2. V lost 5 bases to trimming and J lost 2 bases; unmatched junction nucleotides: 6. Germline V gene data show CDR1 as SGHAT and CDR2 as FQNNGV. The CDR3 consists of 15 residues. The CDR3 nucleotides read TGTGCCAGCAGCACAGGACTAGCGGTGGCCTACGAGCAGTACTTC. Amino acid sequence: CASSTGLAVAYEQYF.

The rearrangement uses TRBV6-4 and TRBJ2-1, with D possibly TRBD2 on 6 matching bases. The CDR3 has 13 amino acids. Trimming took 5 bases from V and 7 from J, leaving 12 bases between them. Looked up from germline, CDR1 is MRHNA and CDR2 is SNTAGT. The CDR3 nucleotides are TGTGCCAGCAGTACCGGGAGAGGTAATGAGCAGTTCTTC. Its protein is CASSTGRGNEQFF.

The rearrangement joins TRBV3-1 (or the pseudogene TRBV3-2) to TRBJ1-6; 7 bases align to TRBD1. Germline CDR1 and CDR2: LGHDT and YNNKEL (reference sequence). This CDR3 region has 15 residues. The V segment lost 3 bases and the J segment 7 bases; nucleotides outside the gene matches: 6. The CDR3 nucleotides are TGTGCCAGCAGCCAGTGGACAGGTGGCAATTCACCCCTCCACTTT. Residues: CASSQWTGGNSPLHF.

The V and J genes are TRBV2 and TRBJ2-3, with D unclear. The CDR3 loop spans 13 amino acids. V was clipped by 4 bases and J by 4 bases, with 9 bases between them. The germline gives CDR1 SNHLY, CDR2 FYNNEI. CDR3 in amino acids: CASSVYRPDTQYF. CDR3 sequence (DNA): TGTGCCAGCAGTGTTTATCGTCCAGATACGCAGTATTTT. The whole variable domain, filled in from reference TRBV2 and TRBJ2-3, reads EPEVTQTPSHQVTQMGQEVILRCVPISNHLYFYWYRQILGQKVEFLVSFYNNEISEKSEIFDDQFSVERPDGSNFTLKIRSTKLEDSAMYFCASSVYRPDTQYFGPGTRLTVL.

Details on this clone: Other DNA sequences of this sample code for an identical CDR3. This rearrangement joins TRBV27 to TRBJ2-5; the D is unclear. Germline CDR1 reads MNHEY; CDR2 reads SMNVEV (reference sequence). This CDR3 is built from 13 residues. The ends were cut back, 5 bases at V and 4 bases at J, with 11 bases in the middle. CDR3 in DNA: TGTGCCAGCAGTCTTTCGAGGAGAGAGACCCAGTACTTC. Encoded protein: CASSLSRRETQYF.

The V and J genes are TRBV27 and TRBJ1-5; D is unclear. Deletions cut 1 base from V and 2 bases from J, with 9 bases between. Germline values: CDR1 MNHEY, CDR2 SMNVEV (reference sequence). The CDR3 runs to 15 residues. The CDR3: CASSLFWGGNQPQHF. As DNA, the CDR3 is TGTGCCAGCAGTTTATTCTGGGGAGGCAATCAGCCCCAGCATTTT.

The chain uses TRBV7-2 and TRBJ1-5; D might be TRBD1 (6 bases). Trimming pared 1 base from V and 5 bases from J, leaving 12 bases between. In germline, CDR1 is SGHTA, CDR2 FQGNSA. The CDR3 has 15 residues. The CDR3: CASSLVRDKYQPQHF. CDR3 DNA sequence: TGTGCCAGCAGCTTAGTTAGGGACAAGTATCAGCCCCAGCATTTT.

The genes are TRBV28 and TRBJ2-5; TRBD2 aligns across 11 bases. After removal of 3 bases from V and 5 bases from J, the junction contained 8 bases not matched to a gene. This CDR3 spans 16 amino acids. Germline CDR1 is MDHEN and CDR2 is SYDVKM. CDR3 sequence (DNA): TGTGCCAGCAGTTTGGGACTAGCGGCCCTGAGGGAGACCCAGTACTTC. It codes for CASSLGLAALRETQYF. Using reference TRBV28 and TRBJ2-5 for the parts outside the CDR3, the full variable domain is DVKVTQSSRYLVKRTGEKVFLECVQDMDHENMFWYRQDPGLGLRLIYFSYDVKMKEKGDIPEGYSVSREKKERFSLILESASTNQTSMYLCASSLGLAALRETQYFGPGTRLLVL.

V gene TRBV20-1 combines with J gene TRBJ1-1; D unclear. The CDR3 sequence is 13 residues long. Germline V gives CDR1 DFQATT, CDR2 SNEGSKA (reference sequence). V gave up 3 bases and J gave up 2 bases, with 10 bases separating them. The CDR3 DNA reads TGCAGTGCTAGTAGCATGACTAACACTGAAGCTTTCTTT. It is translated as CSASSMTNTEAFF.

The rearrangement links TRBV29-1 to TRBJ2-5, with 12 bases lining up with TRBD2. J was trimmed by 3 bases and V by 7 bases; bases with no gene match: 6. In germline, CDR1 is SQVTM, CDR2 ANQGSEA. CDR3 size: 14 residues. The DNA for the CDR3 is TGCAGCGCCCTAGGACTAGCGGGGAAAGAGACCCAGTACTTC. Encoded protein: CSALGLAGKETQYF.

This chain connects TRBV10-2 to TRBJ1-2; D is perhaps TRBD1 (5 bases). This CDR3 comprises 11 residues. Germline CDR1 WSHSY, CDR2 SAAADI. CDR3 residues: CAAGPNYGYTF. CDR3 nucleotide sequence: TGCGCAGCAGGGCCGAACTATGGCTACACCTTC.

The J gene is TRBJ2-2, the V gene TRBV4-1; 7 nucleotides match TRBD1. CDR1 MGHRA and CDR2 YSYEKL come from the germline V gene. Unmatched junction bases numbered 4, after V lost 1 base and J lost 5 bases. The CDR3 sequence is 15 residues long. The CDR3 reads CASSQAGTATGELFF. DNA of the CDR3: TGCGCCAGCAGCCAAGCGGGGACAGCAACCGGGGAGCTGTTTTTT.

Notes on this clone: At one of its ends the junction is not consistent with the germline gene, which may arise from a read error. This chain links TRBV6-1 with TRBJ1-6, with D possibly being TRBD1 (5 bases). Germline V lookup: CDR1 MNHNS, CDR2 SASEGT. The CDR3 runs 13 residues. CDR3 bases: TGTGCCAGTAGTGAAAGGGGAGGCTCACCCCTCCACTTT. It yields the protein CASSERGGSPLHF.

This clone was seen only a few times. V is TRBV5-8 and J is TRBJ2-2, with 9 nucleotides matching TRBD1. Trimming at V came to 4 bases and at J to 6 bases, leaving 7 bases not matched to a gene. Germline V lookup: CDR1 SGHTS, CDR2 YDEGEE. The CDR3 is 15 residues long. The CDR3 bases are TGTGCCAGCAGCCGTACAGGGGGCTTGTCCGGGGAGCTGTTTTTT. This sequence encodes CASSRTGGLSGELFF.